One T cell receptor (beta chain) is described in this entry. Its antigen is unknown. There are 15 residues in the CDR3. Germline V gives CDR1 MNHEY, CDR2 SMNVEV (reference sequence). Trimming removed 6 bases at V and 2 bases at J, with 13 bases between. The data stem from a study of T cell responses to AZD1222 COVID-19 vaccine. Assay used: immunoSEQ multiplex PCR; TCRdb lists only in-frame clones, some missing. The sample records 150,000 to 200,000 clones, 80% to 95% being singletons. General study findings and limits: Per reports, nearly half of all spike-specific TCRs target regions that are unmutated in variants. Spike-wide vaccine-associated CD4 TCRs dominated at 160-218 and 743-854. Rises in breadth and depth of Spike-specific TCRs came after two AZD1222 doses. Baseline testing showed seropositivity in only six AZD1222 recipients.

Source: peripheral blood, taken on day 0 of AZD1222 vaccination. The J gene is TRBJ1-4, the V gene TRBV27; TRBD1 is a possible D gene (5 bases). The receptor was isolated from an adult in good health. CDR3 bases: TGTGCCAGCAGGGGCATGGAGGGGACTAATGAAAAACTGTTTTTT. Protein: CASRGMEGTNEKLFF. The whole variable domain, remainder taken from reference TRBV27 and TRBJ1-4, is EAQVTQNPRYLITVTGKKLTVTCSQNMNHEYMSWYRQDPGLGLRQIYYSMNVEVTDKGDVPEGYKVSRKEKRNFPLILESPSPNQTSLYFCASRGMEGTNEKLFFGSGTQLSVL.